These 3 T cell receptor beta chains share one sample of origin, sequenced in a study of blood T cell repertoires in COVID-19. The method was immunoSEQ multiplex PCR; TCRdb's version includes in-frame clones alone and lacks a portion of them. The sample lists approximately 130,000 clones; more than 70% were seen once. Material for sequencing was peripheral blood. The receptors originated from a human donor in a cohort sampled during active COVID-19.

The chain uses TRBV11-2 and TRBJ2-7; D not certain. With 1 base removed from V and 6 bases from J, the gap between germline ends came to 10 bases. Per germline, CDR1 SGHAT and CDR2 FQNNGV. CDR3 size: 13 residues. The CDR3 DNA follows: TGTGCCAGCAGCTTAGTTGAGGCTGGCGAGCAGTACGTC. Translating gives CASSLVEAGEQYV.

V usage is TRBV15 and J usage is TRBJ1-4; TRBD1 aligns across 7 bases. The V gene end was trimmed by 2 bases and the J gene end by 8 bases; junction bases not matched to a gene: 11. The CDR3 covers 16 residues. The germline V gene encodes CDR1 LNHNV and CDR2 YYDKDF (reference sequence). CDR3 amino acids: CATSRYGLQGHEKLFF. In DNA form, the CDR3 reads TGTGCCACCAGCAGATATGGATTACAGGGGCACGAAAAACTGTTTTTT.

The chain has TRBV3-1 (or the pseudogene TRBV3-2) and TRBJ1-6; 7 bases map to TRBD1. V was pared by 4 bases and J by 1 base, with 7 bases of the junction left unmatched. CDR1 is LGHDT and CDR2 is YNNKEL in the germline V gene (reference sequence). CDR3 length equals 17 residues. CDR3 in amino acids: CASSPLGQTSYNSPLHF. CDR3 nucleotide sequence: TGTGCCAGCAGCCCCCTGGGACAGACTTCCTATAATTCACCCCTCCACTTT.